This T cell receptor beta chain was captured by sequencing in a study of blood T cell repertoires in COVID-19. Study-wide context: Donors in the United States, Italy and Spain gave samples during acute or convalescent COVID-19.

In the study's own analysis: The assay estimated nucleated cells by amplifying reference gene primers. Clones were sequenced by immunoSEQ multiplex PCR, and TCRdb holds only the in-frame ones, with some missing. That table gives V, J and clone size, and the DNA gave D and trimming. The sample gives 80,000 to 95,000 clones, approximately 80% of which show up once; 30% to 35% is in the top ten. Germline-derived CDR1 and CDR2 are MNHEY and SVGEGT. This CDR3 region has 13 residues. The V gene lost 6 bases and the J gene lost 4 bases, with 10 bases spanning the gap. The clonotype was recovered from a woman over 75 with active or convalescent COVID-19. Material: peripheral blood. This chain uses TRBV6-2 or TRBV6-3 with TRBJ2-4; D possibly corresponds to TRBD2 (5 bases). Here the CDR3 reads CASSPLGKNIQYF. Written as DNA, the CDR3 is TGTGCCAGCAGCCCACTAGGTAAAAACATTCAGTACTTC.